A selection of T cell receptor beta chains follows, all from one sample in a study of vaccination and CD4 T cells after COVID-19. TCRdb reprocessed the PCR reads with MiXCR, giving one entry per CDR3 protein. Of approximately 20,000 distinct CDR3 sequences in the sample, more than 50% were seen once. These TCRs are of unknown antigen specificity. Sequencing was done on a sample of CD4+ T cells from blood, cultured in vitro. These receptors all come from a human donor who had recovered from COVID-19. CDR3s include the opening cysteine and the closing phenylalanine or tryptophan. Fields, in order: clone size, D gene, V gene, J gene, CDR3 DNA, CDR3 protein. A D gene is named only where the DNA matches it firmly. Clone sizes are given selectively: once, few, many, or a class where the clone is expanded.

NA	NA	TRBV11-3	TRBJ1-1	TGTGCCAGCAGCTCCTTTTCGGGCCCGAGGAGCACTGAAGCTTTCTTT	CASSSFSGPRSTEAFF
NA	TRBD2	TRBV5-1	TRBJ2-1	TGCGCCAGCAGCTTGGGTCGGGGGGGCCGGAATGAGCAGTTCTTC	CASSLGRGGRNEQFF
NA	TRBD1	TRBV10-3	TRBJ1-1	TGTGCCATCACTCCGACAGGGACGGACACTGAAGCTTTCTTT	CAITPTGTDTEAFF
NA	NA	TRBV6-1	TRBJ2-2	TGTGCCAGCAGCCTTAACACCGGGGAGCTGTTTTTT	CASSLNTGELFF
NA	TRBD1	TRBV6-1	TRBJ1-6	TGTGCCAGCAGTGAGGCAGGGGGTAATTCACCCCTCCACTTT	CASSEAGGNSPLHF
NA	TRBD2	TRBV20-1	TRBJ2-3	TGCAGTGCTCAAGGTAGCGGGAGGGGCACAGATACGCAGTATTTT	CSAQGSGRGTDTQYF
few	NA	TRBV27	TRBJ1-5	TGTGCCAGCTTGAATCAGCCCCAGCATTTT	CASLNQPQHF
NA	NA	TRBV30	TRBJ1-6	TGTGCCTCAAACGGGGTCGCCTATAATTCACCCCTCCACTTT	CASNGVAYNSPLHF
few	NA	TRBV20-1	TRBJ2-3	TGCAGTGCTGCGCGGGGCCACTCTAGCACAGATACGCAGTATTTT	CSAARGHSSTDTQYF
few	NA	TRBV7-2	TRBJ2-2	TGTGCCAGCAGGTACAACACCGGGGAGCTGTTTTTT	CASRYNTGELFF
once	NA	TRBV7-9	TRBJ1-1	TGTGCCAGCAGCTTAATTCCTGCGGGGAACACTGAAGCTTTCTTT	CASSLIPAGNTEAFF
few	TRBD1	TRBV20-1	TRBJ1-1	TGCAGTGCGAGGGACAGCACTGAAGCTTTCTTT	CSARDSTEAFF
NA	TRBD2	TRBV2	TRBJ2-2	TGTGCCAGCACTAAAGCGGGAGTAGGGGAGCTGTTTTTT	CASTKAGVGELFF
few	TRBD2	TRBV6-1	TRBJ2-3	TGTGCCAGCAGTAGGACTGGCGGGAGAACAGATACGCAGTATTTT	CASSRTGGRTDTQYF
NA	TRBD1	TRBV20-1	TRBJ2-3	TGCAGTGCTGCCCGGACAGGGAGGACAGATACGCAGTATTTT	CSAARTGRTDTQYF
NA	NA	TRBV7-9	TRBJ2-1	TGTGCCAGCAGCCTTAGGTTAGGGGCCGGGGCCTACAATGAGCAGTTCTTC	CASSLRLGAGAYNEQFF
NA	NA	TRBV18	TRBJ1-5	TGTGCCAGCTCACCACCGGGGGGGCAGCCCCAGCATTTT	CASSPPGGQPQHF
few	TRBD1	TRBV2	TRBJ1-1	TGTGCCAGCACAAAAGGGACAGGGAAAGCTTTCTTT	CASTKGTGKAFF
NA	NA	TRBV28	TRBJ2-2	TGTGCCAGCAGCCGGAGGGGACTGCAAGTCGGGGAGCTGTTTTTT	CASSRRGLQVGELFF
NA	NA	TRBV15	TRBJ1-1	NA	CATSGLYRNTYGYTFGSGGAFF
NA	TRBD1	TRBV7-3	TRBJ1-6	TGTGCCAGCAGCCAGGGACAGCGTAATTCACCCCTCCACTTT	CASSQGQRNSPLHF
few	NA	TRBV27	TRBJ1-1	TGTGCCAGCAGTTTACGGGCAGGGGAGGAGGGTAACACTGAAGCTTTCTTT	CASSLRAGEEGNTEAFF
NA	NA	TRBV20-1	TRBJ2-7	TGCAGTGCTAGAGCGGGACGGTCCTACGAGCAGTACTTC	CSARAGRSYEQYF
few	TRBD2	TRBV5-4	TRBJ2-5	TGTGCCAGCAGCTTAGGAGCGGGGTGGGAGACCCAGTACTTC	CASSLGAGWETQYF
NA	TRBD2	TRBV7-3	TRBJ2-1	TGTGCCAGCAGCTTAACGACTAGCGGGCTAATCGAGCAGTTCTTC	CASSLTTSGLIEQFF
few	TRBD1	TRBV7-2	TRBJ1-2	TGTGCCAGCAGCCCGGGACAGGGGGCATTTCATGGCTACACCTTC	CASSPGQGAFHGYTF
few	TRBD1	TRBV7-3	TRBJ2-2	TGTGCCAGCAGCCGGAAGACAGGGAAGGACACCGGGGAGCTGTTTTTT	CASSRKTGKDTGELFF
NA	NA	TRBV4-1	TRBJ2-1	TGCGCCAGCAGCCAAGATCCACGACGGGACGGCTCGTTCTTC	CASSQDPRRDGSFF
few	NA	TRBV20-1	TRBJ1-5	TGCAGTGCGGAGGGTGGCGGACAGCCCCAGCATTTT	CSAEGGGQPQHF
NA	TRBD1	TRBV6-1	TRBJ1-2	TGTGCCAGCCAAAGGGACAGGGAGGCTGGCTACACCTTC	CASQRDREAGYTF
NA	NA	TRBV2	TRBJ2-7	TGTGCCAGCAGTGGGAGGCTAGCGCCAGTGGGCGAGCAGTACTTC	CASSGRLAPVGEQYF
NA	NA	TRBV7-2	TRBJ2-7	TGTGCCAGCAGCGCCACTAGAGCCCCCGGTGGGGAGCAGTACTTC	CASSATRAPGGEQYF
NA	NA	TRBV27	TRBJ2-7	TGTGCCAGCAGTTTGGGGCCTCTGGGGTACGAGCAGTACTTC	CASSLGPLGYEQYF
few	TRBD2	TRBV20-1	TRBJ2-3	TGCAGTGCTAGACTAGCGGGTATAACTAGCACAGATACGCAGTATTTT	CSARLAGITSTDTQYF
NA	TRBD1	TRBV11-2	TRBJ1-6	TGTGCCAGCAGACGACAGGGAGGATCACCCCTCCACTTT	CASRRQGGSPLHF
NA	TRBD1	TRBV7-2	TRBJ2-2	TGTGCCAGCAGCCGGGACAGGAACACCGGGGAGCTGTTTTTT	CASSRDRNTGELFF
NA	NA	TRBV6-1	TRBJ2-1	TGTGCCAGCAGCCTTAATGCGGGCAGTGGCAATGAGCAGTTCTTC	CASSLNAGSGNEQFF
NA	NA	TRBV20-1	TRBJ1-2	TGCAGTGCTAGGCCTGCCGCTCTGGGGGGCTACACCTTC	CSARPAALGGYTF
NA	NA	TRBV11-3	TRBJ2-6	TGTGCCAGCAGCTTAAGGGCCAACGTCCTGACTTTC	CASSLRANVLTF